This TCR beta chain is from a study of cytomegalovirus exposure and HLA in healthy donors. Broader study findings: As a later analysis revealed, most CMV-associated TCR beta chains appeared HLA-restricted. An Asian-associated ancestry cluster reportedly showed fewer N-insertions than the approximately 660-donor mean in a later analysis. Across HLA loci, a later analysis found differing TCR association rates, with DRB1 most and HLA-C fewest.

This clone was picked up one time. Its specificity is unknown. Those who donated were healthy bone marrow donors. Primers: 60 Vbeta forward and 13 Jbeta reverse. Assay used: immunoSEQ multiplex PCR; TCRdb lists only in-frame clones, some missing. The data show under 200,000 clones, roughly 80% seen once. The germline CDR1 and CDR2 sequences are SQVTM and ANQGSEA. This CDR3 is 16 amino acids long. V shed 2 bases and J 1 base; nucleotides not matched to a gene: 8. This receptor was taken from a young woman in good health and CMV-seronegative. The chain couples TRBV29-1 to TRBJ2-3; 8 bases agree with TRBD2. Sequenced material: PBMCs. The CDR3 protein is CSVERSGAGGTDTQYF. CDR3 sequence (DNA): TGCAGCGTTGAAAGGTCTGGAGCGGGGGGCACAGATACGCAGTATTTT.